These 24 T cell receptor beta chains were sequenced from one sample in a study of OX40 agonist ivuxolimab in advanced cancers. Using immunoSEQ multiplex PCR, the repertoire was profiled, and TCRdb retains in-frame clones only, with some absent. The sample records tens of thousands of clones, roughly 85% being singletons. Source: CD4+ or CD8+ T cells sorted from blood, taken in a trial of the OX40 agonist ivuxolimab. The origin of the receptors is an adult with an advanced solid tumor such as melanoma, head and neck, liver or kidney cancer.

This rearrangement joins TRBV7-2 to TRBJ2-7; D uncertain. With 2 bases removed from V and 3 bases from J, the gap between germline ends came to 5 bases. CDR1 SGHTA and CDR2 FQGNSA come from the germline V gene. The CDR3 length is 12 residues. CDR3 loop: CASSLIIYEQYF. In nucleotides, the CDR3 is TGTGCCAGCAGCTTAATTATCTACGAGCAGTACTTC. Variable domain in full (rest from reference TRBV7-2 and TRBJ2-7): GAGVSQSPSNKVTEKGKDVELRCDPISGHTALYWYRQSLGQGLEFLIYFQGNSAPDKSGLPSDRFSAERTGGSVSTLTIQRTQQEDSAVYLCASSLIIYEQYFGPGTRLTVT.

A single count supports this clone. This chain uses TRBV7-2 with TRBJ2-1, with D perhaps TRBD2 (6 bases). Germline-derived CDR1 and CDR2 are SGHTA and FQGNSA. The CDR3 covers 14 residues. V gave up 2 bases and J gave up 6 bases, with 11 bases separating them. CDR3 in DNA: TGTGCCAGCAGCTTAAACGGGGGTGGCAATGAGCAGTTCTTC. The encoded protein is CASSLNGGGNEQFF.

The rearrangement joins TRBV19 to TRBJ1-2; 7 nucleotides align to TRBD1. This CDR3 has 16 residues. The germline gives CDR1 LNHDA, CDR2 SQIVND (reference sequence). V gave up 5 bases and J gave up 4 bases; unmatched junction bases: 13. The CDR3 nucleotides are TGTGCCAGTAGTCTCCGTAGCAACAGGGGTGCCTATGGCTACACCTTC. It yields the protein CASSLRSNRGAYGYTF.

Only a few counts were recorded for this clone. The gene calls are TRBV28 and TRBJ2-7, with unresolved D. From germline, CDR1 is MDHEN and CDR2 SYDVKM. The V gene lost 5 bases and the J gene lost 0 bases, with 14 bases spanning the gap. The CDR3 extends over 15 amino acids. Written as DNA, the CDR3 is TGTGCCAGCAGTCCCTCCTCGGACCTCTCCTACGAGCAGTACTTC. This gives the protein CASSPSSDLSYEQYF.

CDR3 bases: TGTGCCAGCAGGAAGGACGATAATTCACCCCTCCACTTT. Its translation: CASRKDDNSPLHF. This chain uses TRBV9 with TRBJ1-6, with unresolved D. Germline V lookup: CDR1 SGDLS, CDR2 YYNGEE. There are 13 residues in the CDR3. The V and J ends lost 5 bases and 5 bases respectively, with 8 bases between them.

This chain joins TRBV6-5 and TRBJ1-1; the D is unclear. CDR1 MNHEY and CDR2 SVGAGI come from the germline V gene. The CDR3 is made up of 11 amino acids. V was trimmed by 4 bases and J by 7 bases, leaving 7 bases between them. CDR3 in amino acids: CASSSENEAFF. For the CDR3, the DNA is TGTGCCAGCAGTTCCGAAAATGAAGCTTTCTTT.

V is TRBV6-5 and J is TRBJ2-3; D could derive from TRBD1 or TRBD2 (6 bases each). Germline V gene sequence: CDR1 MNHEY, CDR2 SVGAGI. The CDR3 runs to 15 residues. The ends were cut back, 7 bases at V and 3 bases at J, with 17 bases in the middle. The chain's CDR3 is CASKSGQGRTDTQYF. CDR3 coding DNA: TGTGCCAGCAAATCGGGGCAGGGGAGGACAGATACGCAGTATTTT.

The chain has TRBV11-2 and TRBJ1-2, with a possible D match to TRBD1 (6 bases). V shed 5 bases and J shed 5 bases, with 12 bases lying between them. CDR3 length: 13 amino acids. From germline, CDR1 is SGHAT and CDR2 FQNNGV. CDR3 nucleotides: TGTGCCAGCAGCGCAGGGGAATGGTATGGCTACACCTTC. Encoded protein: CASSAGEWYGYTF.

The gene calls are TRBV5-4 and TRBJ1-2; 9 bases map to TRBD1. V was pared by 3 bases and J by 8 bases, with 11 bases of the junction left unmatched. The CDR3 is 15 amino acids. From germline, CDR1 is SGHNT and CDR2 YYREEE (reference sequence). This chain's CDR3 is CASSSLGQGTAGYTF. CDR3 DNA sequence: TGTGCCAGCAGCTCCCTGGGACAGGGAACGGCCGGCTACACCTTC.

This clone was counted a single time. V usage is TRBV28 and J usage is TRBJ1-1, with TRBD1 matching over 12 bases. The trim removed 4 bases at V and 10 bases at J, leaving 13 bases unmatched. The CDR3 loop spans 16 amino acids. Germline values: CDR1 MDHEN, CDR2 SYDVKM. CDR3: CASSWVFGTGGAVAFF. CDR3 in DNA: TGTGCCAGCAGTTGGGTATTTGGGACAGGGGGCGCGGTAGCTTTCTTT.

The CDR3 region is CASSPPGAVADTQYF. CDR3 nucleotide sequence: TGTGCCAGCAGCCCCCCGGGTGCGGTAGCAGATACGCAGTATTTT. This chain joins TRBV11-2 and TRBJ2-3, with no clear D. Trimming cost V 5 bases and J 4 bases, with 16 bases left between them. This CDR3 spans 15 amino acids. In germline, CDR1 is SGHAT, CDR2 FQNNGV.

The genes are TRBV10-2 and TRBJ2-1, with TRBD2 matching over 7 bases. After removal of 7 bases from V and 4 bases from J, the junction contained 10 bases not matched to a gene. Germline V gene sequence: CDR1 WSHSY, CDR2 SAAADI. CDR3 length equals 15 residues. CDR3 region: CASKYGRSVYNEQFF. For the CDR3, the DNA is TGCGCCAGCAAGTACGGGAGGTCGGTTTACAATGAGCAGTTCTTC.

The chain is built from TRBV28 and TRBJ2-3; D is possibly TRBD2 (5 bases). Trimming took off 10 bases at V and 5 bases at J, with 10 bases between the two ends. Germline V CDR1 and CDR2: MDHEN, SYDVKM. This CDR3 region has 11 residues. In DNA, the CDR3 is TGTGCCATCCTCGAGGGAGATACGCAGTATTTT. Its translation: CAILEGDTQYF.

This chain uses TRBV13 with TRBJ2-7; D might be TRBD1 (5 bases). With 1 base removed from V and 2 bases from J, the gap between germline ends came to 9 bases. Germline V gene data show CDR1 as PRHDT and CDR2 as FYEKMQ (reference sequence). CDR3 length equals 14 residues. The CDR3 sequence is CASSLEDKAYEQYF. The CDR3 DNA reads as TGTGCCAGCAGCTTAGAGGACAAAGCCTACGAGCAGTACTTC. The full variable domain, completed using reference TRBV13 and TRBJ2-7, is AAGVIQSPRHLIKEKRETATLKCYPIPRHDTVYWYQQGPGQDPQFLISFYEKMQSDKGSIPDRFSAQQFSDYHSELNMSSLELGDSALYFCASSLEDKAYEQYFGPGTRLTVT.

This chain uses TRBV30 with TRBJ2-7, with D unclear. Germline lookup yields CDR1 GTSNPN and CDR2 SVGIG (reference sequence). The CDR3 length is 12 residues. The V gene lost 5 bases and the J gene lost 2 bases, with 10 bases spanning the gap. CDR3 amino acids: CAWDIGPYEQYF. CDR3 bases: TGTGCCTGGGATATTGGCCCCTACGAGCAGTACTTC.

The chain employs TRBV7-2 and TRBJ2-7; tentatively, D is TRBD2 (5 bases). The CDR3 has 14 amino acids. The germline CDR1 and CDR2 sequences are SGHTA and FQGNSA. V dropped 3 bases and J dropped 2 bases, with 11 bases sitting between them. CDR3 loop: CASSFVGETYEQYF. The CDR3, as DNA: TGTGCCAGCAGCTTTGTCGGGGAAACCTACGAGCAGTACTTC.

The chain uses TRBV27 and TRBJ2-5; D is uncertain. The CDR3 spans 15 residues. The V and J ends lost 4 bases and 2 bases respectively, with 14 bases between them. The V gene's germline CDR1 is MNHEY and CDR2 SMNVEV (reference sequence). The DNA of the CDR3 is TGTGCCAGCAGTTATCATCCCGACGGGCAAGAGACCCAGTACTTC. It codes for CASSYHPDGQETQYF.

This chain connects TRBV28 to TRBJ2-1; 10 positions match TRBD2. The CDR3 extends over 16 amino acids. Germline V CDR1 and CDR2: MDHEN, SYDVKM. V shed 4 bases and J 8 bases; nucleotides not matched to a gene: 11. The CDR3 DNA reads as TGTGCCAGCAGTTACAGCCTAGCGGGAGTTGTCGATGAGCAGTTCTTC. Its translation: CASSYSLAGVVDEQFF.

This clone was recorded only once. The V call is TRBV27, the J call TRBJ2-7; D remains ambiguous. This CDR3 contains 17 residues. Germline CDR1 reads MNHEY; CDR2 reads SMNVEV (reference sequence). With 7 bases removed from V and 4 bases from J, the gap between germline ends came to 26 bases. The CDR3 sequence is CASTPLRKVTLGYEQYF. The CDR3 coding sequence is TGTGCCAGCACCCCCTTGAGGAAGGTGACTTTAGGATACGAGCAGTACTTC.

The chain links TRBV5-8 to TRBJ1-1, with 7 bases matching TRBD1. Per the germline V gene, CDR1 is SGHTS and CDR2 is YDEGEE. J gave up 3 bases and V 1 base, and 3 bases lay outside the gene matches. This CDR3 is 14 amino acids long. The CDR3 loop is CASSLWQGDTEAFF. CDR3 nucleotide sequence: TGTGCCAGCAGCTTGTGGCAGGGGGACACTGAAGCTTTCTTT.

CDR3 sequence reads: CASSLGHANQETQYF. CDR3 nucleotide sequence: TGTGCCAGCAGTTTAGGACACGCGAACCAAGAGACCCAGTACTTC. This chain uses TRBV27 with TRBJ2-5, with a tentative D call TRBD1 (5 bases). V lost 2 bases, J lost 0 bases, and 10 bases lay in between. This CDR3 region has 15 residues. CDR1 MNHEY and CDR2 SMNVEV come from the germline V gene (reference sequence).

This chain joins TRBV28 and TRBJ2-7, with D possibly TRBD1 on 5 matching bases. The CDR3 sequence is 13 residues long. Trimming took off 6 bases at V and 5 bases at J, with 14 bases between the two ends. Germline V gene sequence: CDR1 MDHEN, CDR2 SYDVKM. CDR3 loop: CASSRATGNEQYF. DNA of the CDR3: TGTGCCAGCAGCCGGGCCACAGGCAACGAGCAGTACTTC.

The chain is built from TRBV28 and TRBJ2-5, with 11 bases that match TRBD2. CDR1 and CDR2 from the germline V gene are MDHEN and SYDVKM. The junction had 14 bases not matched to a gene; V was cut back by 8 bases and J by 0 bases. The CDR3 is made up of 18 amino acids. The CDR3 DNA is TGTGCCAGCGGACCTTCGGGACTAGCGGCCTTGTACCAAGAGACCCAGTACTTC. Translation: CASGPSGLAALYQETQYF.

The V and J genes are TRBV5-8 and TRBJ1-3; TRBD1 is a possible D gene (6 bases). V dropped 3 bases and J dropped 5 bases, with 6 bases sitting between them. There are 12 residues in the CDR3. In germline, CDR1 is SGHTS, CDR2 YDEGEE. In nucleotides, the CDR3 is TGTGCCAGCAGCTGGGACAGAAACACCATATATTTT. This gives the protein CASSWDRNTIYF.